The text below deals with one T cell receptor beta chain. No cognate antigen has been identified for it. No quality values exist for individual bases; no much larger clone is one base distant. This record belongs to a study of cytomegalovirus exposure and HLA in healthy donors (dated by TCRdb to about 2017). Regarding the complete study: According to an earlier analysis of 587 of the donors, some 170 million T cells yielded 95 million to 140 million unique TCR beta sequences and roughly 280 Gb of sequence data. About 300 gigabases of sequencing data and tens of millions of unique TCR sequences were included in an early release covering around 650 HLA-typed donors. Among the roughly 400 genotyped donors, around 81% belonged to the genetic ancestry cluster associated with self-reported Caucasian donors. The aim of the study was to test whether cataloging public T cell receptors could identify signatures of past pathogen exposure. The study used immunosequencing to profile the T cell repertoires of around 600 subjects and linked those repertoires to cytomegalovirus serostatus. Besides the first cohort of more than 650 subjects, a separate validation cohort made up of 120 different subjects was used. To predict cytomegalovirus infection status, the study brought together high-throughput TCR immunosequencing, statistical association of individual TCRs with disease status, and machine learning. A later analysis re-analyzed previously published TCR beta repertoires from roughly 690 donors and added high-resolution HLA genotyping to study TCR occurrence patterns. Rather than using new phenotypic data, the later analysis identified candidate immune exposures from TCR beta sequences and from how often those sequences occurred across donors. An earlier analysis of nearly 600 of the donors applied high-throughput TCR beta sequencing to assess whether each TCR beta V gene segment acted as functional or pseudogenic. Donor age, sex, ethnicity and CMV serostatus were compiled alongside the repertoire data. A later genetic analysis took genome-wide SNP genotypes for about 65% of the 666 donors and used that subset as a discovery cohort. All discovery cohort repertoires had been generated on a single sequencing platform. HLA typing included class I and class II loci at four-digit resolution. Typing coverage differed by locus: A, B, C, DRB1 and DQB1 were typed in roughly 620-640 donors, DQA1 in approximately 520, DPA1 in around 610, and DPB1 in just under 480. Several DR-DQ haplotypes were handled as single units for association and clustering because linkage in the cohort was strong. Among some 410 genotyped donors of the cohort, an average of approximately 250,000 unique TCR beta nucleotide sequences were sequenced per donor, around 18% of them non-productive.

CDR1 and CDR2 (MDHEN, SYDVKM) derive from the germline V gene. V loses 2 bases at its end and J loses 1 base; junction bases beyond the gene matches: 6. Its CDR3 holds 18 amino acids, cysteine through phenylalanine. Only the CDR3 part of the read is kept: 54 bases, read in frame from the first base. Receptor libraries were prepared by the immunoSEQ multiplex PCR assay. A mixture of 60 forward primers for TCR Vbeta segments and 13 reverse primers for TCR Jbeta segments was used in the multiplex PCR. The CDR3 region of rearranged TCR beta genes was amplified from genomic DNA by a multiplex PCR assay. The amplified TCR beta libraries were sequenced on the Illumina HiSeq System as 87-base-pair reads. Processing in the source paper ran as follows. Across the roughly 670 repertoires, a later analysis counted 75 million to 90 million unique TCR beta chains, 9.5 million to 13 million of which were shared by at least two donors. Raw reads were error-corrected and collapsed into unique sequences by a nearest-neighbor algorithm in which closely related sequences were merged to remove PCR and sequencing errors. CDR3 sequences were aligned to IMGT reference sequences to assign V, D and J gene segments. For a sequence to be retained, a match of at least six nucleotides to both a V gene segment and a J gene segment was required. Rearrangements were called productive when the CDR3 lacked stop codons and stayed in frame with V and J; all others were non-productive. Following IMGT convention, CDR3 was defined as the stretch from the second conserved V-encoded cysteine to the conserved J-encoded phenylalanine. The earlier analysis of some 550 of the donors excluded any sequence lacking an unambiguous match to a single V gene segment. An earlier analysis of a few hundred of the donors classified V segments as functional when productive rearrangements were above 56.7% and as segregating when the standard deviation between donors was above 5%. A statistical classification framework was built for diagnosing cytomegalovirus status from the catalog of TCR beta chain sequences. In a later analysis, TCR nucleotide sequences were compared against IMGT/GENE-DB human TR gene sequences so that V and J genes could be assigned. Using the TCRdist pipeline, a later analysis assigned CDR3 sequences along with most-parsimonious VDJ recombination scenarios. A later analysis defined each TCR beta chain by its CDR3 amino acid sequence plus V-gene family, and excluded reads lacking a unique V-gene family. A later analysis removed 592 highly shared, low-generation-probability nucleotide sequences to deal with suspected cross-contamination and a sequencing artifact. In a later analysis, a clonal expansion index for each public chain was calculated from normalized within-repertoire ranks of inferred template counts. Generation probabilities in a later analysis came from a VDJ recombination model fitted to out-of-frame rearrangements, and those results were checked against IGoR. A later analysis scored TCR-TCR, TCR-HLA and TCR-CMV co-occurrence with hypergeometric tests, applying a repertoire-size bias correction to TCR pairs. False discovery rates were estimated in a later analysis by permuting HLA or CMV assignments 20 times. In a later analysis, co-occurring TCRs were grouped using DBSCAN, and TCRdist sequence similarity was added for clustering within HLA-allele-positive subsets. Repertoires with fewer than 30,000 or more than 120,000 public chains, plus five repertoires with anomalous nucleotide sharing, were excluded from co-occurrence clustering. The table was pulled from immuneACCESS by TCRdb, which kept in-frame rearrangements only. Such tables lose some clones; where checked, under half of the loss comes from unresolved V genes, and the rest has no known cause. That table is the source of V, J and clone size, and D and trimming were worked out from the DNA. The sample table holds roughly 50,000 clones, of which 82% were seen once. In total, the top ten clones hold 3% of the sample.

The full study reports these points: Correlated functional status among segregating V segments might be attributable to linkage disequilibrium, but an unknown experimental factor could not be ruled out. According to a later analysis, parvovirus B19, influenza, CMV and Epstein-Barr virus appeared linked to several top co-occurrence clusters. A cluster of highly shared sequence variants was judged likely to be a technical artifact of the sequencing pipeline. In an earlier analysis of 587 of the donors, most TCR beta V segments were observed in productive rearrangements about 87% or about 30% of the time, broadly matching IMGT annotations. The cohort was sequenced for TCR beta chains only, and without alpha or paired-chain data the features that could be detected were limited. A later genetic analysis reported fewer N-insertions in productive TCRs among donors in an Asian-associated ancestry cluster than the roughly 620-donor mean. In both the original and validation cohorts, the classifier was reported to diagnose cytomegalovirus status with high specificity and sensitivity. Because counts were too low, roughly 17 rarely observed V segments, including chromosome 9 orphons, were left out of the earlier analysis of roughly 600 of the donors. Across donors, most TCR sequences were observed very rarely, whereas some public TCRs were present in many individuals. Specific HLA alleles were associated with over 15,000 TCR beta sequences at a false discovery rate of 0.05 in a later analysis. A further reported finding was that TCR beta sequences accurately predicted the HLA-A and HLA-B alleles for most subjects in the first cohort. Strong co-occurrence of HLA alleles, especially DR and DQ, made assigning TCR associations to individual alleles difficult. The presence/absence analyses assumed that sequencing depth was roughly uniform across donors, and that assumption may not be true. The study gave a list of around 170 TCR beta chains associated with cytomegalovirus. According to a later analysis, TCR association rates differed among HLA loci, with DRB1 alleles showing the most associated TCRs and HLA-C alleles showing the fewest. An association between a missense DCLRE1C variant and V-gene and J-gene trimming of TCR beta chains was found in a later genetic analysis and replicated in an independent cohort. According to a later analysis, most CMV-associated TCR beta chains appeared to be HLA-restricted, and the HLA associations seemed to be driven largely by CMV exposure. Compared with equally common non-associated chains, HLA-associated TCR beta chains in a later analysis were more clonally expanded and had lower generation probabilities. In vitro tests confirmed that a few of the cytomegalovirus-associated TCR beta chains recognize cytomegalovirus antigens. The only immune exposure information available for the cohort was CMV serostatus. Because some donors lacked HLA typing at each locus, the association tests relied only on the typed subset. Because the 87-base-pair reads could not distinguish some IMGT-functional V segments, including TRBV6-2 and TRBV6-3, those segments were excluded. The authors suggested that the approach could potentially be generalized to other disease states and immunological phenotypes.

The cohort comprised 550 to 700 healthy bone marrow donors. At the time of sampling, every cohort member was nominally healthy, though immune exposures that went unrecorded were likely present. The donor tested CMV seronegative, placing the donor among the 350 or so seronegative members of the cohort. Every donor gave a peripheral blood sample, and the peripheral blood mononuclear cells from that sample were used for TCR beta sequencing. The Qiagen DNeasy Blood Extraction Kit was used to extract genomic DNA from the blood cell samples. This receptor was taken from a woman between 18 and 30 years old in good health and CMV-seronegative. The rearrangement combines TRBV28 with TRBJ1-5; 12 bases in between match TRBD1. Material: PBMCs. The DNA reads TGTGCCAGCAGTTTACGGGACAGGGGGCGCAGGAGCAATCAGCCCCAGCATTTT. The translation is CASSLRDRGRRSNQPQHF.